This TCR beta chain was retrieved from a study of T cell repertoires in cytomegalovirus infection (dated by TCRdb to about 2019). Background for the entire study: The HLA type of each donor mattered for the analysis, because public TCR beta signatures pointed to carriage of CMV infection along with the matching HLA type.

Sequencing used an Illumina HiSeq 1500. The raw public data were reprocessed by TCRdb itself: fastp quality trimming at Q25, MiXCR clonotype calling, in-frame beta chains only. Every entry covers one CDR3 protein and lists the most common genes and DNA from its rows. The sample records about 230,000 distinct CDR3 sequences, 6% to 8% of which are singletons. Jointly, the top ten make up around 6.5% of the sample. In its sample, this clonotype was seen many times. There is no known antigen for this receptor. It has no much larger one-base neighbor in the sample; base qualities were not kept. Study-wide conclusions, independent of this receptor: In both this cohort and an independent cohort of over 350 donors, the cumulative frequency of public TCR beta family members distinguished carriers of CMV infection plus the relevant HLA type. In the ex vivo response, HLA-C-restricted CMV-specific TCR beta clonotypes were dominant, and in two of eight donors the single most frequent clonotype came from this HLA-C-restricted group.

From V the trimming removes 3 bases and from J it removes 5 bases, while the gene matches leave 1 base of the junction unaccounted for. From a lookup of the germline V gene (reference sequence), CDR1 and CDR2 are DFQATT and SNEGSKA. The CDR3, from cysteine to phenylalanine, totals 12 residues. Only CDR3 DNA remains: 36 bases, in frame from the first base. This receptor chain uses TRBV20-1 and TRBJ2-7; TRBD1 aligns with 10 central bases. The sequence came from a human donor in good health (CMV status not recorded). Some clones in this sample may be carry-over from other donors' samples. The sequencing input was PBMCs. The nucleotide sequence is TGCAGTGCTAGGGACAGGGGGAACGAGCAGTACTTC. This sequence encodes CSARDRGNEQYF.